The 3 T cell receptor beta chains below come from one sample, sequenced in a study of OX40 agonist ivuxolimab in advanced cancers. Profiling relied on immunoSEQ multiplex PCR, and the TCRdb table lists in-frame clones only, not all of them. The top ten hold approximately 2.2% of the sample, which has 55,000 to 75,000 clones, about nine tenths seen once. The sequences come from CD4+ or CD8+ T cells sorted from blood, collected in a trial of the OX40 agonist ivuxolimab. The receptors shown here come from an adult with an advanced solid tumor such as melanoma, head and neck, liver or kidney cancer.

The rearrangement joins TRBV19 to TRBJ1-1; weak D call: TRBD1 (6 bases). The CDR3 consists of 19 residues. Germline values: CDR1 LNHDA, CDR2 SQIVND (reference sequence). V shed 3 bases and J shed 4 bases, with 27 bases lying between them. CDR3 amino acids: CASSMWAGPQLGGPTEAFF. CDR3 DNA sequence: TGTGCCAGTAGTATGTGGGCAGGACCTCAGCTGGGGGGGCCCACTGAAGCTTTCTTT.

CDR3 nucleotides: TGTGCCAGCAGCCCTACCAACTTGCGACGGGGCTACACCTTC. Protein sequence: CASSPTNLRRGYTF. The rearrangement links TRBV11-3 to TRBJ1-2; no reliable D call. Germline assignment: CDR1 SGHNT and CDR2 YENEEA. The CDR3 contains 14 residues. Trimming pared 5 bases from V and 8 bases from J, leaving 18 bases between.

The chain has TRBV5-6 and TRBJ2-7; TRBD2 matches 8 bases. This CDR3 comprises 13 residues. Germline loops: CDR1 SGHDT, CDR2 YYEEEE. J was trimmed by 2 bases and V by 6 bases; bases with no gene match: 4. In nucleotides, the CDR3 is TGTGCCAGCAAACTAGCGGCCGCCTACGAGCAGTACTTC. It encodes CASKLAAAYEQYF.